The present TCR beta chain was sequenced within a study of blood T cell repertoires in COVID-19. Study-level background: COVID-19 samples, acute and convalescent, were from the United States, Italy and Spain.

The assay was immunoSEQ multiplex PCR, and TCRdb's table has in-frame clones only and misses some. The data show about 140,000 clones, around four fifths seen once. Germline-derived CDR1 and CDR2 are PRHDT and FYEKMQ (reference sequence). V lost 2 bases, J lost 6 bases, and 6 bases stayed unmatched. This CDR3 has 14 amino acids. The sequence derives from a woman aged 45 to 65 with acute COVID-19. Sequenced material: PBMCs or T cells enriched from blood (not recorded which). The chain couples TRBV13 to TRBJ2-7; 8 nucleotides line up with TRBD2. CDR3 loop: CASSLRRAGVEQYF. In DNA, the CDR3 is TGTGCCAGCAGCTTACGTCGAGCGGGAGTCGAGCAGTACTTC.